This passage covers 24 T cell receptor beta chains from one sample sequenced in a study of Ad26.COV2.S vaccination and SARS-CoV-2 variants. Sequenced by immunoSEQ multiplex PCR; TCRdb stores in-frame clones only, minus some. Altogether 300,000 to 450,000 clones are present, approximately 90% being singletons, with the ten largest covering 3.9%. The sequenced sample was peripheral blood, obtained after recovery from COVID-19. The receptors originated from a human donor who had recovered from COVID-19.

V gene TRBV6-5 combines with J gene TRBJ2-7; the D is unclear. Per germline, CDR1 MNHEY and CDR2 SVGAGI. V lost 3 bases and J lost 3, with 12 bases in between. This CDR3 has 14 residues. The CDR3 here is CASSYGVARYEQYF. For the CDR3, the DNA is TGTGCCAGCAGTTATGGGGTAGCCCGCTACGAGCAGTACTTC.

The J gene is TRBJ1-2, the V gene TRBV18; 7 bases agree with TRBD1. This CDR3 spans 14 amino acids. The V and J ends lost 5 bases and 4 bases, in that order; junction bases with no gene match: 7. The germline V gene has CDR1 KGHSH and CDR2 LQKENI. Here the CDR3 reads CASSSRTGSYGYTF. The CDR3 coding sequence is TGTGCCAGCTCATCGCGGACAGGATCCTATGGCTACACCTTC. Full variable domain (remainder filled in from reference TRBV18 and TRBJ1-2): NAGVMQNPRHLVRRRGQEARLRCSPMKGHSHVYWYRQLPEEGLKFMVYLQKENIIDESGMPKERFSAEFPKEGPSILRIQQVVRGDSAAYFCASSSRTGSYGYTFGSGTRLTVV.

Concerning this clone itself: The junction departs from the called germline gene at one end, perhaps through a read error. The V and J genes are TRBV13 and TRBJ1-1; TRBD1 agrees at 9 bases. Germline V lookup: CDR1 PRHDT, CDR2 FYEKMQ (reference sequence). CDR3 length: 12 amino acids. The CDR3 bases are TGTGCCAGCAGCGAGGGGACAGGGAAGAGGGGTTTT. It yields the protein CASSEGTGKRGF.

The chain employs TRBV18 and TRBJ1-5; D remains ambiguous. Trimming stripped 1 base from V and 4 bases from J, with 11 bases between. Germline-derived CDR1 and CDR2 are KGHSH and LQKENI. The length of the CDR3 is 15 residues. This CDR3 reads CASSPQQLNNQPQHF. The CDR3 nucleotides read TGTGCCAGCTCACCACAACAGCTCAATAATCAGCCCCAGCATTTT.

This CDR3 is CTIAGPNINEQFF. Written as DNA, the CDR3 is TGTACTATAGCGGGGCCAAATATCAATGAGCAGTTCTTC. This chain links TRBV6-5 with TRBJ2-1; 8 bases are shared with TRBD2. Germline CDR1 MNHEY, CDR2 SVGAGI. The CDR3 runs to 13 residues.

The V gene is TRBV19, the J gene TRBJ1-5; a possible D gene is TRBD1 (6 bases). Germline-derived CDR1 and CDR2 are LNHDA and SQIVND (reference sequence). This CDR3 spans 16 amino acids. Trimming took off 7 bases at V and 0 bases at J, with 16 bases between the two ends. CDR3 DNA: TGTGCCAGTAAAGAGGGGGGGGAACTTAGCAATCAGCCCCAGCATTTT. Translated: CASKEGGELSNQPQHF.

The CDR3 DNA sequence: TGTGCCAGCAGCCCCCCGGGGATTGAGCAGTTCTTC. This translates into CASSPPGIEQFF. The chain uses TRBV4-2 and TRBJ2-1; a possible D gene is TRBD2 (5 bases). This CDR3 has 12 residues. V was cut by 4 bases and J by 9 bases, with 10 bases left in between. Germline CDR1 LGHNA, CDR2 YNFKEQ.

The rearrangement links TRBV5-1 to TRBJ1-4; D uncertain. This CDR3 has 15 amino acids. Germline CDR1 is SGHRS and CDR2 is YFSETQ. The ends were cut back, 3 bases at V and 3 bases at J, with 12 bases in the middle. The CDR3 reads CASSSHTDSNEKLFF. The CDR3 bases are TGCGCCAGCAGCTCCCACACGGATTCTAATGAAAAACTGTTTTTT.

This chain joins TRBV6-1 and TRBJ2-5, with 7 bases that match TRBD2. This CDR3 contains 16 residues. Germline V gives CDR1 MNHNS, CDR2 SASEGT. Trimming took 3 bases from V and 0 from J; bases not matched to a gene: 7. Written as DNA, the CDR3 is TGTGCCAGCAGTGATATGGGAGGGGCGTACCAAGAGACCCAGTACTTC. It yields the protein CASSDMGGAYQETQYF.

The chain uses TRBV7-7 and TRBJ2-5, with 10 bases that match TRBD1. Losses at the gene ends were 5 bases for V and 4 bases for J; bases not matched to a gene: 7. Germline V gene data show CDR1 as SSHAT and CDR2 as FNYEAQ (reference sequence). The length of the CDR3 is 15 residues. The DNA of the CDR3 is TGTGCCAGCAGCCCGACCGGGACAGGGGTAGAGACCCAGTACTTC. Protein sequence: CASSPTGTGVETQYF.

The rearrangement uses TRBV7-2 and TRBJ2-5; D is tentatively TRBD1 or TRBD2 (5 bases each). This CDR3 contains 15 residues. Trimming left V 5 bases short and J 1 base short, with 14 bases between. The germline gives CDR1 SGHTA, CDR2 FQGNSA. The CDR3 DNA reads TGTGCCAGCAGCCCCCTCGGGGCGCTCCAAGAGACCCAGTACTTC. It specifies CASSPLGALQETQYF.

This clone showed up just a few times. V and J are TRBV7-9 and TRBJ1-6; D may be TRBD1 (5 bases). The V gene's germline CDR1 is SEHNR and CDR2 FQNEAQ (reference sequence). The CDR3 covers 15 residues. Trimming removed 1 base at V and 8 bases at J, with 12 bases between. CDR3 bases: TGTGCCAGCAGCTTAGTCCAGGGTCGGGATTCACCCCTCCACTTT. This sequence encodes CASSLVQGRDSPLHF. Full variable domain (missing parts from reference TRBV7-9 and TRBJ1-6): DTGVSQNPRHKITKRGQNVTFRCDPISEHNRLYWYRQTLGQGPEFLTYFQNEAQLEKSRLLSDRFSAERPKGSFSTLEIQRTEQGDSAMYLCASSLVQGRDSPLHFGNGTRLTVT.

The chain combines TRBV27 with TRBJ1-3; 8 bases map to TRBD1. The CDR3 sequence is 15 residues long. The trim removed 5 bases at V and 0 bases at J, leaving 3 bases unmatched. Per the germline V gene, CDR1 is MNHEY and CDR2 is SMNVEV (reference sequence). CDR3 nucleotides: TGTGCCAGCAGTCGGACAGGGCCCTCTGGAAACACCATATATTTT. This codes for CASSRTGPSGNTIYF.

The chain combines TRBV4-3 with TRBJ2-7, with D hard to call. Germline-derived CDR1 and CDR2 are LGHNA and YSLEER. The CDR3 consists of 14 residues. Between the trimmed V and J ends, which lost 0 bases and 3 bases, there was a span of 9 bases. The CDR3 DNA follows: TGCGCCAGCAGCCAAGATGGCAGGAGCTACGAGCAGTACTTC. Translated: CASSQDGRSYEQYF.

The chain carries TRBV7-9 and TRBJ2-7, with D possibly matching TRBD2 (5 bases). This CDR3 spans 19 amino acids. In germline, CDR1 is SEHNR, CDR2 FQNEAQ (reference sequence). V shed 2 bases and J shed 0 bases, with 23 bases lying between them. The CDR3 sequence: CASSLSPSLDQHSSYEQYF. The DNA of the CDR3 is TGTGCCAGCAGCTTATCGCCTAGCCTAGACCAACACTCCTCCTACGAGCAGTACTTC.

In its sample, this clone was seen a few times. The chain joins TRBV5-5 to TRBJ2-7; D might be TRBD2 (6 bases). The germline CDR1 and CDR2 sequences are SGHKS and YYEKEE (reference sequence). The CDR3 runs to 14 residues. Trimming stripped 0 bases from V and 1 base from J, with 8 bases between. The CDR3 coding sequence is TGTGCCAGCAGCTTGGTCGGGAGATCCTACGAGCAGTACTTC. Translated, it gives CASSLVGRSYEQYF.

This clone was counted only a few times. The same CDR3 is also encoded by other DNA sequences in this sample. The CDR3: CASSLGGTYGYTF. CDR3 coding DNA: TGTGCCAGCAGCTTAGGGGGCACCTATGGCTACACCTTC. The V and J genes are TRBV5-4 and TRBJ1-2, with 7 bases that match TRBD1. The length of the CDR3 is 13 residues. The germline gives CDR1 SGHNT, CDR2 YYREEE (reference sequence). V shed 2 bases, J shed 4 bases, and the junction held 2 bases outside the gene matches. Looking up the rest from reference TRBV5-4 and TRBJ1-2 gives the full variable domain: ETGVTQSPTHLIKTRGQQVTLRCSSQSGHNTVSWYQQALGQGPQFIFQYYREEENGRGNFPPRFSGLQFPNYSSELNVNALELDDSALYLCASSLGGTYGYTFGSGTRLTVV.

This chain uses TRBV19 with TRBJ1-4; D not resolved. The CDR3 totals 16 residues. Between the trimmed V and J ends, which lost 3 bases and 0 bases, there was a span of 11 bases. Germline CDR1 and CDR2: LNHDA and SQIVND (reference sequence). The CDR3 DNA reads TGTGCCAGTAGTATGACATTGGTACCAACTAATGAAAAACTGTTTTTT. The encoded protein is CASSMTLVPTNEKLFF.

The chain is built from TRBV6-2 or TRBV6-3 and TRBJ2-5, with a possible D match to TRBD2 (6 bases). Germline CDR1 MNHEY, CDR2 SVGEGT. Trimming left V 6 bases short and J 5 bases short, with 28 bases between. The CDR3 consists of 18 residues. The CDR3 sequence is CASSFSPIRGIGRETQYF. The DNA of the CDR3 is TGTGCCAGCAGCTTTTCCCCCATTCGGGGGATAGGGAGGGAGACCCAGTACTTC.

The chain links TRBV6-1 to TRBJ1-6; 9 bases are a match to TRBD1. This CDR3 has 16 residues. CDR1 MNHNS and CDR2 SASEGT come from the germline V gene. The V segment lost 3 bases and the J segment 7 bases; nucleotides outside the gene matches: 7. CDR3 in amino acids: CASSEGPGQGNSPLHF. The CDR3 DNA reads TGTGCCAGCAGTGAGGGGCCGGGACAGGGAAATTCACCCCTCCACTTT.

V usage is TRBV6-1 and J usage is TRBJ1-3, with TRBD1 identical over 7 bases. The germline V gene encodes CDR1 MNHNS and CDR2 SASEGT. Unmatched junction bases numbered 6, after V lost 4 bases and J lost 0 bases. CDR3 length: 16 residues. CDR3: CASSARDSHSGNTIYF. In nucleotides, the CDR3 is TGTGCCAGCAGTGCGAGGGACAGCCACTCTGGAAACACCATATATTTT.

This sequence joins TRBV9 and TRBJ2-5; D remains unclear. Germline CDR1 is SGDLS and CDR2 is YYNGEE. This CDR3 is built from 11 residues. The V and J ends lost 4 bases and 2 bases respectively, with 3 bases between them. CDR3 coding DNA: TGTGCCAGCAGCAAGCAAGAGACCCAGTACTTC. Translated: CASSKQETQYF. The variable domain in full, with the rest retrieved from reference TRBV9 and TRBJ2-5, is DSGVTQTPKHLITATGQRVTLRCSPRSGDLSVYWYQQSLDQGLQFLIQYYNGEERAKGNILERFSAQQFPDLHSELNLSSLELGDSALYFCASSKQETQYFGPGTRLLVL.

This rearrangement joins TRBV10-3 to TRBJ1-1; 10 nucleotides match TRBD1. Germline V gene lookup returns CDR1 ENHRY and CDR2 SYGVKD. The CDR3 is 13 amino acids. Trimming cost V 7 bases and J 8 bases; bases outside gene matches: 7. The CDR3 DNA reads TGTGCCATCACCAATGGACAGGGGGGAGAAGCTTTCTTT. Its translation: CAITNGQGGEAFF.

This clone appeared a single time. The rearrangement uses TRBV19 and TRBJ2-7; 7 bases agree with TRBD2. There are 16 residues in the CDR3. J gave up 0 bases and V 1 base, and 6 bases lay outside the gene matches. Germline CDR1 reads LNHDA; CDR2 reads SQIVND (reference sequence). As DNA, the CDR3 is TGTGCCAGTAGTATAGCCGGCCGGGGGGTCTCCTACGAGCAGTACTTC. Translation gives CASSIAGRGVSYEQYF.